Each of the 18 T cell receptor beta chains below was sequenced from the same sample in a study of CD8 T cells in ankylosing spondylitis. TCRdb re-analysed the 5' RACE reads in MiXCR, keeping a single row per CDR3 protein. The sample has 90,000 to 100,000 distinct CDR3 sequences, almost 8.5% seen once; the top ten hold 9.5% to 10%. The sequenced sample was blood, either unsorted or a sorted T cell fraction (not recorded which). Receptor source: a male donor with ankylosing spondylitis or in good health (not recorded which).

Many counts were recorded for this clonotype. The chain couples TRBV29-1 to TRBJ2-1; D assignment may be TRBD1 or TRBD2 (5 bases each). The V end lost 3 bases, the J end lost 5 bases, and 20 bases lay between the germline ends. Germline V CDR1 and CDR2: SQVTM, ANQGSEA. CDR3 length: 16 amino acids. The CDR3 DNA follows: TGCAGCGTTGACCGTCAGGGAGTCGGGCCAAACAATGAGCAGTTCTTC. This sequence encodes CSVDRQGVGPNNEQFF.

This clonotype appeared a few times. This may stem from a read error, because a much larger clone lies one nucleotide away. J is TRBJ1-2 and V is TRBV29-1; D is perhaps TRBD1 (5 bases). The V end lost 0 bases, the J end lost 8 bases, and 16 bases lay between the germline ends. CDR1 and CDR2 (germline): SQVTM, ANQGSEA. The CDR3 consists of 14 residues. DNA for the CDR3: TGCAGCGTTGAAGAGGTATCGGGGGTGTCAGGCTACACCTTC. Protein product: CSVEEVSGVSGYTF.

The sample holds many counts of this clonotype. The gene calls are TRBV5-6 and TRBJ1-2; D is unresolved. This CDR3 comprises 13 residues. Germline V lookup: CDR1 SGHDT, CDR2 YYEEEE. The V end was cut by 6 bases, the J end by 0 bases, with 9 bases between. CDR3 region: CASNRAANYGYTF. CDR3 bases: TGTGCCAGCAACAGAGCGGCTAACTATGGCTACACCTTC. Variable domain in full (rest from reference TRBV5-6 and TRBJ1-2): DAGVTQSPTHLIKTRGQQVTLRCSPKSGHDTVSWYQQALGQGPQFIFQYYEEEERQRGNFPDRFSGHQFPNYSSELNVNALLLGDSALYLCASNRAANYGYTFGSGTRLTVV.

This clonotype showed up many times. The rearrangement uses TRBV20-1 and TRBJ2-7; tentatively, D is TRBD1 (5 bases). From germline, CDR1 is DFQATT and CDR2 SNEGSKA (reference sequence). V lost 0 bases and J 6 bases, leaving 18 bases between the germline ends. The CDR3 contains 15 residues. CDR3 sequence (DNA): TGCAGTGCTAGAGATTCAGGGCTCCCCTTGGGCGAGCAGTACTTC. Encoded protein: CSARDSGLPLGEQYF.

This clonotype was observed many times. The chain is built from TRBV12-3 or TRBV12-4 and TRBJ2-5, with D perhaps matching TRBD1 (6 bases). V shed 2 bases and J shed 7 bases, with 11 bases lying between them. CDR3 length equals 13 residues. The chain's CDR3 is CASSLTGQSTQYF. Written as DNA, the CDR3 is TGTGCCAGCAGTTTAACGGGACAATCGACCCAGTACTTC.

This clonotype has ten or more counts. The genes are TRBV7-2 and TRBJ2-7; D not certain. Germline lookup yields CDR1 SGHTA and CDR2 FQGNSA. This CDR3 has 13 residues. Between the trimmed V and J ends, which lost 2 bases and 2 bases, there was a span of 7 bases. CDR3 sequence reads: CASSLKPTYEQYF. CDR3 coding DNA: TGTGCCAGCAGCTTAAAACCCACCTACGAGCAGTACTTC.

The table lists this clonotype with many counts. J is TRBJ2-3 and V is TRBV20-1; either TRBD1 or TRBD2 may supply D (5 bases each). CDR3 length: 12 amino acids. From germline, CDR1 is DFQATT and CDR2 SNEGSKA (reference sequence). The germline V and J ends were trimmed by 3 bases and 6 bases, with 10 bases remaining between them. CDR3 DNA sequence: TGCAGTGCTAGGGGCTGGGGGGATACGCAGTATTTT. Its translation is CSARGWGDTQYF.

This clonotype was seen at least ten times. The rearrangement links TRBV9 to TRBJ2-5; TRBD2 might be the D (6 bases). CDR1 SGDLS and CDR2 YYNGEE come from the germline V gene. The CDR3 totals 16 residues. The ends were cut back, 0 bases at V and 1 base at J, with 13 bases in the middle. The CDR3 DNA reads as TGTGCCAGCAGCGTAGGTATAGTAGCGGCCCAAGAGACCCAGTACTTC. It is translated as CASSVGIVAAQETQYF.

The sample holds many counts of this clonotype. The chain recombines TRBV20-1 with TRBJ1-3; D is perhaps TRBD1 (5 bases). Deletions cut 1 base from V and 7 bases from J, with 17 bases between. The CDR3 is 15 amino acids. CDR1 is DFQATT, CDR2 SNEGSKA, per germline (reference sequence). The CDR3 loop is CSARVDQGRSNTIYF. CDR3 coding DNA: TGCAGTGCTAGAGTCGACCAGGGAAGGAGTAACACCATATATTTT.

This clonotype was detected many times. The chain joins TRBV29-1 to TRBJ1-1, with D possibly being TRBD1 (5 bases). CDR3 size: 12 residues. V lost 6 bases, J lost 7 bases, and 15 bases lay in between. Germline V gives CDR1 SQVTM, CDR2 ANQGSEA. The CDR3 DNA reads as TGCAGCGTGAGTGGGGGAATGGGTGAAGCTTTCTTT. Protein product: CSVSGGMGEAFF.

This clonotype showed up just a few times. This chain connects TRBV27 to TRBJ1-3; 8 bases agree with TRBD1. The CDR3 totals 15 residues. With 4 bases clipped from V and 3 bases from J, the junction kept 5 bases outside the gene matches. The germline CDR1 and CDR2 sequences are MNHEY and SMNVEV (reference sequence). The CDR3 loop reads CASSSPGTGGNTIYF. The CDR3 bases are TGTGCCAGCAGTTCCCCCGGGACAGGTGGAAACACCATATATTTT.

The gene calls are TRBV5-5 and TRBJ1-4; possibly TRBD1 for D (5 bases). Germline CDR1 and CDR2: SGHKS and YYEKEE (reference sequence). Between the trimmed V and J ends, which lost 6 bases and 6 bases, there was a span of 15 bases. The CDR3 sequence is 14 residues long. CDR3 loop: CASNYVVGDEKLFF. For the CDR3, the DNA is TGTGCCAGCAACTACGTAGTGGGGGATGAAAAACTGTTTTTT.

The V call is TRBV9, the J call TRBJ2-2; D might be TRBD2 (6 bases). The germline V and J ends were trimmed by 7 bases and 3 bases, with 13 bases remaining between them. CDR3 length: 14 residues. Germline-derived CDR1 and CDR2 are SGDLS and YYNGEE. The CDR3 is CASFYPGDTGELFF. The CDR3 region has the DNA TGTGCCAGCTTTTATCCGGGGGACACCGGGGAGCTGTTTTTT.

This clonotype was recorded many times. The chain employs TRBV18 and TRBJ2-5; no clear D gene. The CDR3 has 13 residues. The germline V and J ends were trimmed by 6 bases and 1 base, with 9 bases remaining between them. CDR1 is KGHSH, CDR2 LQKENI, per germline. The CDR3 loop reads CASSSGVQETQYF. CDR3 bases: TGTGCCAGCTCGTCCGGAGTCCAAGAGACCCAGTACTTC.

This clonotype was counted ten times or more. This rearrangement joins TRBV12-3 or TRBV12-4 to TRBJ2-7; D gene uncertain. CDR3 length equals 14 residues. V was trimmed by 3 bases and J by 0 bases, leaving 9 bases between them. The CDR3 sequence: CASSFQQSSYEQYF. The CDR3 nucleotides read TGTGCCAGCAGTTTTCAACAGAGCTCCTACGAGCAGTACTTC.

This clonotype appeared many times. The rearrangement joins TRBV12-3 or TRBV12-4 to TRBJ1-4; D gene uncertain. CDR3 length: 15 amino acids. V was clipped by 6 bases and J by 5 bases, with 16 bases between them. The CDR3 region is CASSQVRDYNEKLFF. The CDR3 DNA is TGTGCCAGCAGCCAAGTTAGAGACTACAATGAAAAACTGTTTTTT.

This clonotype was detected many times. The genes are TRBV6-2 or TRBV6-3 and TRBJ2-1; perhaps TRBD2 as D (7 bases). The germline gives CDR1 MNHEY, CDR2 SVGEGT. Trimming removed 5 bases from V and 4 bases from J, with 12 bases in between. The CDR3 is made up of 14 amino acids. The CDR3 here is CASSRGRGYNEQFF. CDR3 in DNA: TGTGCCAGCAGTCGGGGGAGGGGGTACAATGAGCAGTTCTTC.

This clonotype came up many times. The chain carries TRBV20-1 and TRBJ2-7, with 7 bases fitting TRBD1. J was trimmed by 3 bases and V by 3 bases; bases with no gene match: 8. This CDR3 comprises 14 residues. CDR1 and CDR2 (germline): DFQATT, SNEGSKA (reference sequence). CDR3 protein: CSASRGLTFYEQYF. The CDR3 DNA reads as TGCAGTGCTAGTAGGGGGCTTACTTTCTACGAGCAGTACTTC.